The 16 T cell receptor beta chains below come from one sample, sequenced in a study of blood T cells in healthy people across ages. Primed by a sample-barcoded 5' primer and a J-beta primer mix, a second PCR proceeded for 7 to 11 cycles. A single record per CDR3 protein comes from TCRdb applying MiXCR to the 5' RACE reads. The sample lists about 670,000 distinct CDR3 sequences, around 43% occurring once. Material: blood. Receptors were obtained from a man aged 80 or over in good health.

V usage is TRBV12-3 or TRBV12-4 and J usage is TRBJ1-6; D possibly corresponds to TRBD1 (6 bases). V gave up 0 bases and J gave up 9 bases, with 12 bases separating them. CDR3 length: 15 residues. The CDR3 loop reads CASSLAGGRVSPLHF. CDR3 sequence (DNA): TGTGCCAGCAGTTTAGCGGGGGGGCGAGTTTCACCCCTCCACTTT.

The chain employs TRBV5-1 and TRBJ2-5, with TRBD1 matching 7 bases. The CDR3 length is 16 residues. V dropped 5 bases and J dropped 1; count of bases not matched to a gene: 11. Germline loops: CDR1 SGHRS, CDR2 YFSETQ. CDR3 DNA: TGCGCCAGCAGGGGGTACAGGGGCGTCGGCCAAGAGACCCAGTACTTC. Translation gives CASRGYRGVGQETQYF.

The rearrangement links TRBV6-2 or TRBV6-3 to TRBJ1-5, with 10 bases that match TRBD1. The CDR3 sequence is 14 residues long. Germline-derived CDR1 and CDR2 are MNHEY and SVGEGT. Trimming cost V 10 bases and J 2 bases; bases outside gene matches: 5. The CDR3 spells CAIDRGLGNQPQHF. CDR3 nucleotides: TGTGCCATCGACAGGGGGCTGGGCAATCAGCCCCAGCATTTT.

This chain links TRBV7-2 with TRBJ1-2; D gene uncertain. Deletions cut 4 bases from V and 8 bases from J, with 14 bases between. Per the germline V gene, CDR1 is SGHTA and CDR2 is FQGNSA. This CDR3 spans 13 amino acids. The CDR3 reads CASSSAGPQGYTF. The DNA of the CDR3 is TGTGCCAGCAGCTCAGCGGGTCCTCAAGGCTACACCTTC.

This clonotype occurred a few times. The chain joins TRBV4-2 to TRBJ2-5, with D maybe TRBD2 (6 bases). Trimming shortened V by 2 bases and J by 5 bases, and 12 bases separated the two germline ends. The germline V gene has CDR1 LGHNA and CDR2 YNFKEQ. This CDR3 is built from 14 residues. The CDR3 DNA reads TGTGCCAGCAGCCAAAATAGGCGGGGTGAGACCCAGTACTTC. Encoded protein: CASSQNRRGETQYF.

The V and J genes are TRBV28 and TRBJ1-5, with TRBD1 matching 8 bases. This CDR3 spans 15 amino acids. The germline CDR1 and CDR2 sequences are MDHEN and SYDVKM. Trimming cost V 3 bases and J 6 bases; bases outside gene matches: 7. The CDR3, as DNA: TGTGCCAGCAGTTTGTTAGACAGGGGCGGTCAGCCCCAGCATTTT. This sequence encodes CASSLLDRGGQPQHF.

In its sample, this clonotype was seen a few times. V gene TRBV9 combines with J gene TRBJ2-3; D is unresolved. This CDR3 is 15 amino acids long. With 0 bases removed from V and 3 bases from J, the gap between germline ends came to 11 bases. Germline-derived CDR1 and CDR2 are SGDLS and YYNGEE. The CDR3 spells CASSVDTVLTDTQYF. The CDR3, as DNA: TGTGCCAGCAGCGTAGATACAGTCTTGACAGATACGCAGTATTTT. The variable domain in full, completed from reference TRBV9 and TRBJ2-3, reads DSGVTQTPKHLITATGQRVTLRCSPRSGDLSVYWYQQSLDQGLQFLIQYYNGEERAKGNILERFSAQQFPDLHSELNLSSLELGDSALYFCASSVDTVLTDTQYFGPGTRLTVL.

The J gene is TRBJ2-4, the V gene TRBV7-8, with a weak D call TRBD1 (6 bases). The CDR3 runs to 13 residues. Trimming took 5 bases from V and 13 from J, leaving 18 bases between them. CDR1 is SGHVS, CDR2 FQNEAQ, per germline. In nucleotides, the CDR3 is TGTGCCAGCAGCACAGGGTCCCGCTACGGGCAGTACTTC. This sequence encodes CASSTGSRYGQYF.

CDR3 amino acids: CASQAYANTGELFF. CDR3 bases: TGTGCCAGCCAGGCGTACGCAAACACCGGGGAGCTGTTTTTT. V and J are TRBV6-4 and TRBJ2-2; D unresolved. Germline CDR1 is MRHNA and CDR2 is SNTAGT. The V and J ends lost 8 bases and 2 bases respectively, with 12 bases between them. CDR3 length: 14 amino acids.

V gene TRBV4-2 combines with J gene TRBJ2-3; D might be TRBD2 (6 bases). Trimming removed 0 bases at V and 4 bases at J, with 17 bases between. Germline CDR1 LGHNA, CDR2 YNFKEQ. CDR3 length: 17 amino acids. CDR3 loop: CASSQDTDGGSPDTQYF. The CDR3 DNA is TGTGCCAGCAGCCAAGACACGGACGGGGGATCCCCAGATACGCAGTATTTT.

The gene calls are TRBV5-1 and TRBJ2-3, with TRBD2 identical over 8 bases. This CDR3 comprises 16 residues. V lost 4 bases, J lost 4 bases, and 11 bases stayed unmatched. The V gene's germline CDR1 is SGHRS and CDR2 YFSETQ. The CDR3, as DNA: TGCGCCAGCAGCCCCTCGGGGCAGGGACTAGCAGATACGCAGTATTTT. Its protein product is CASSPSGQGLADTQYF.

This clonotype has more than one count but fewer than ten. CDR3 sequence: CASSTERSGANVLTF. In nucleotides, the CDR3 is TGTGCCAGCAGCACGGAGAGGTCTGGGGCCAACGTCCTGACTTTC. The V call is TRBV7-9, the J call TRBJ2-6; no clear D. This CDR3 is 15 amino acids long. Trimming shortened V by 5 bases and J by 1 base, and 9 bases separated the two germline ends. Germline V gene data show CDR1 as SEHNR and CDR2 as FQNEAQ (reference sequence). Filled out from reference TRBV7-9 and TRBJ2-6, the complete variable domain reads DTGVSQNPRHKITKRGQNVTFRCDPISEHNRLYWYRQTLGQGPEFLTYFQNEAQLEKSRLLSDRFSAERPKGSFSTLEIQRTEQGDSAMYLCASSTERSGANVLTFGAGSRLTVL.

This clonotype was counted only a few times. This chain connects TRBV20-1 to TRBJ2-5; 7 bases match TRBD1. TRBJ2-7 explains the end of the DNA better; the J call may be wrong. Germline values: CDR1 DFQATT, CDR2 SNEGSKA (reference sequence). This CDR3 has 12 residues. CDR3 nucleotide sequence: TGCAGTGCTACGGGACAGACCTACGAGCAGTACTTC. Its protein is CSATGQTYEQYF.

This chain uses TRBV4-3 with TRBJ2-7; D might be TRBD2 (5 bases). The CDR3 contains 14 residues. Germline values: CDR1 LGHNA, CDR2 YSLEER. The V gene lost 4 bases and the J gene lost 3 bases, with 13 bases spanning the gap. Here the CDR3 reads CASSRDYSSYEQYF. CDR3 nucleotide sequence: TGCGCCAGCAGCCGAGACTACTCAAGCTACGAGCAGTACTTC.

Turning to this clonotype: A much larger clone differs from this one at a single base, so this may be a read error. The rearrangement uses TRBV5-1 and TRBJ2-1; D not certain. The germline V and J ends were trimmed by 7 bases and 6 bases, with 14 bases remaining between them. Germline V gives CDR1 SGHRS, CDR2 YFSETQ. The CDR3 contains 13 residues. The DNA for the CDR3 is TGCGCCAGCGGCTCCCTCGCTAGCAATGAGCAGTTCTTC. This gives the protein CASGSLASNEQFF. Full variable domain (rest looked up from reference TRBV5-1 and TRBJ2-1): KAGVTQTPRYLIKTRGQQVTLSCSPISGHRSVSWYQQTPGQGLQFLFEYFSETQRNKGNFPGRFSGRQFSNSRSEMNVSTLELGDSALYLCASGSLASNEQFFGPGTRLTVL.

This chain connects TRBV30 to TRBJ2-5, with 7 bases lining up with TRBD1. The DNA end lines up better with TRBJ2-7; the J call may be wrong. The germline V gene has CDR1 GTSNPN and CDR2 SVGIG (reference sequence). CDR3 length: 14 amino acids. The DNA for the CDR3 is TGTGCCTGGAGTAGTGAAGGGGGCCCCTACGAGCAGTACTTC. The encoded protein is CAWSSEGGPYEQYF.